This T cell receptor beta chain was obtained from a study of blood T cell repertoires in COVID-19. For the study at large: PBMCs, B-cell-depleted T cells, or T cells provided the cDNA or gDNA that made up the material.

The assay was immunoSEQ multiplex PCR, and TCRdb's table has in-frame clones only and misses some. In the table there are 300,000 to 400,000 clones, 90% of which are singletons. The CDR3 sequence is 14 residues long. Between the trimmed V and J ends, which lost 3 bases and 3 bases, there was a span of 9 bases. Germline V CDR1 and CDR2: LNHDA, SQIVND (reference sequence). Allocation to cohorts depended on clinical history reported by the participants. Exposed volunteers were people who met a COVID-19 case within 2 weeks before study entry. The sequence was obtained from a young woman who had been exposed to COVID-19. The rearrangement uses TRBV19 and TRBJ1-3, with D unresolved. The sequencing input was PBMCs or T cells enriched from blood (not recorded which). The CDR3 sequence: CASSMGGFGNTIYF. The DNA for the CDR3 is TGTGCCAGTAGTATGGGAGGGTTTGGAAACACCATATATTTT.